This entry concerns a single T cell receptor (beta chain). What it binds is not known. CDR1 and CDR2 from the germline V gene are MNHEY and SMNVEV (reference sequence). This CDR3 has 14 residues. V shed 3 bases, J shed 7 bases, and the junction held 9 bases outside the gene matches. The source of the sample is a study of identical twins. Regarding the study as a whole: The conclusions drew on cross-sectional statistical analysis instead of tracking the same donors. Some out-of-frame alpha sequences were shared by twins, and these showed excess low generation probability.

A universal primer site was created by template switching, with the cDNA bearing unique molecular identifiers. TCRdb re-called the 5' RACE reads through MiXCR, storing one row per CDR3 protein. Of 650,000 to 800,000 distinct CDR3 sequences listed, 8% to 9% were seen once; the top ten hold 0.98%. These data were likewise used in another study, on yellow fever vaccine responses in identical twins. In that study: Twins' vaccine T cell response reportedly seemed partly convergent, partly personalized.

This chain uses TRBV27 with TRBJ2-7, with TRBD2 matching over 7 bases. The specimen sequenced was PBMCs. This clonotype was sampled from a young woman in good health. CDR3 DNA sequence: TGTGCCAGCAGTTTCGGGGGAGGGCCGCGGGAGCAGTACTTC. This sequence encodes CASSFGGGPREQYF.